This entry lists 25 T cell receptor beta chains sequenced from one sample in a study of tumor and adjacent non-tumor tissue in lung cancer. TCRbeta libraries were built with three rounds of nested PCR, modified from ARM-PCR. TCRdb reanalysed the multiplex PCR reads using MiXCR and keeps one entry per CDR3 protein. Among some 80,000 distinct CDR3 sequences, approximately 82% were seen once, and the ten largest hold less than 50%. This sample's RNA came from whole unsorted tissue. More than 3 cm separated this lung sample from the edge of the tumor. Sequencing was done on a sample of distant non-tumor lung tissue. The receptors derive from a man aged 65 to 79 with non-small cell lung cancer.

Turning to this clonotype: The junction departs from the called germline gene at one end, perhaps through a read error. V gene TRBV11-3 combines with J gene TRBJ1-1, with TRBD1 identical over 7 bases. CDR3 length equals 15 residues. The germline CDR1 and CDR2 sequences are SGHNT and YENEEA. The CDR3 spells CASNLSQGGYTEAFF. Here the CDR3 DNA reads TGTGCCAGCAACTTAAGCCAGGGGGGATATACTGAAGCTTTCTTT.

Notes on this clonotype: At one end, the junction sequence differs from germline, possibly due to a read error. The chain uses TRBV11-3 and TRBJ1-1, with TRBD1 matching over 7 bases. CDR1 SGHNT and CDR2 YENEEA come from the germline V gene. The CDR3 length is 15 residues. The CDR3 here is CASSLGGLSGTETFF. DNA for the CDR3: TGTGCCAGCAGTTTAGGGGGCTTGTCGGGCACTGAAACTTTCTTT.

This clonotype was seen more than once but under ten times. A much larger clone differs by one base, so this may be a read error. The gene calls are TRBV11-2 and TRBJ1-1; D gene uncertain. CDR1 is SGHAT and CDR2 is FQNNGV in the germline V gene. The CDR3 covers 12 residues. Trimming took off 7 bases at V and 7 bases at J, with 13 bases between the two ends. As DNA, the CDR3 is TGTGCCAGCACATTGAGGGTTAATGAAGCTTTCTTT. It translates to CASTLRVNEAFF.

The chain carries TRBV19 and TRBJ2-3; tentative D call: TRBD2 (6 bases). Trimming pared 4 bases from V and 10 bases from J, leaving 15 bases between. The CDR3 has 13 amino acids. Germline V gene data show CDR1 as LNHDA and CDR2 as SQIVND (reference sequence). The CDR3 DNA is TGTGCCAGTAGTAGCGGGGTGTGGGATGCGCAGTATTTT. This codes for CASSSGVWDAQYF.

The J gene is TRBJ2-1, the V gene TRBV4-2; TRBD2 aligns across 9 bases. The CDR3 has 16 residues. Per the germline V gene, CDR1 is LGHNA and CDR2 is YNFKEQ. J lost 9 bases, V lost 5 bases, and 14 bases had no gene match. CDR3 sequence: CASSGIIAGARSEQFF. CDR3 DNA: TGTGCCAGCAGCGGTATAATAGCGGGGGCTCGCAGTGAGCAGTTCTTC.

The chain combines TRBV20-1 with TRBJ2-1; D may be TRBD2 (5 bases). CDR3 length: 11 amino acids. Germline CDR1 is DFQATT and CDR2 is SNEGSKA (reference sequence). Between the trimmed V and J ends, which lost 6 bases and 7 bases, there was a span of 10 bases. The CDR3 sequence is CSAGGHNEQFF. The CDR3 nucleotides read TGCAGTGCAGGAGGTCATAATGAGCAGTTCTTC.

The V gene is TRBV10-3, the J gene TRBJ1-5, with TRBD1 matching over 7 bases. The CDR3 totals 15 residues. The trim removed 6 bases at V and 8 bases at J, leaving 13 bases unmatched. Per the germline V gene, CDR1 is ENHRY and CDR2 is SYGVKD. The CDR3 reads CAIRITGEEDEPQHF. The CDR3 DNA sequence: TGTGCCATCAGAATAACAGGGGAAGAGGATGAGCCCCAGCATTTT.

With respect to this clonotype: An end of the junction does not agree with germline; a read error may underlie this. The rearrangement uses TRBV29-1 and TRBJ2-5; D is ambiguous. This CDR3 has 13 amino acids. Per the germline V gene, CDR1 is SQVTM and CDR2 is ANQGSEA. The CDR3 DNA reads TGTTGCGTGACCGACTGGTTCCAAGAGACCCAGTACTTC. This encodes CCVTDWFQETQYF.

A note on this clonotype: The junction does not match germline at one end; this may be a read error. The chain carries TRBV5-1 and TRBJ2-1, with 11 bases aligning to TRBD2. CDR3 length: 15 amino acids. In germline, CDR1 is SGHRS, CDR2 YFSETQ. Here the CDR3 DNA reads TGCGTCAGCAGCTCGGGACTAGCGGTGAACAATGAGCAGATCTTC. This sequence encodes CVSSSGLAVNNEQIF.

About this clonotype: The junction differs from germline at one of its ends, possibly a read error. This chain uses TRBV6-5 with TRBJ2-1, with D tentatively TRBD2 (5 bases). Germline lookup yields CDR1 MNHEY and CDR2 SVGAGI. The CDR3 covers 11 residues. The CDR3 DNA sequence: TGTGCCAGCTTTACCGGGAATGAGCAGTCCTTC. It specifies CASFTGNEQSF.

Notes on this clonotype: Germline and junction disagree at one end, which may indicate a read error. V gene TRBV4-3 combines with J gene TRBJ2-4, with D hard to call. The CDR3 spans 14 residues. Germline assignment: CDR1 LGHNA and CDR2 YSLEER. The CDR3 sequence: CASSQAGAINIQYF. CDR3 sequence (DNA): TGCGCCAGCAGCCAGGCAGGAGCCATAAACATTCAGTACTTC.

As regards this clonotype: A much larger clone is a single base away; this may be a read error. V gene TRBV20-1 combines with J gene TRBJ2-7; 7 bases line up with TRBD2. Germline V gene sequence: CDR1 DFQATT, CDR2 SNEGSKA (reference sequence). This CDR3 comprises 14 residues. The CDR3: CSTRVVGRSYEQYF. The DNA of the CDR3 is TGCAGTACTAGAGTGGTCGGGAGGTCTTACGAGCAGTACTTC.

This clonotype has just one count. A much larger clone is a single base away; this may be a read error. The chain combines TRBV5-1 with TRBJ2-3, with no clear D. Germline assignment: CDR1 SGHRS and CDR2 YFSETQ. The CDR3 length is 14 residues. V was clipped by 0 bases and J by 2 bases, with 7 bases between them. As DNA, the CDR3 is TGCGCCAGCAGCTTGGTGGCAGTCACAGATACGCAGTATTTT. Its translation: CASSLVAVTDTQYF.

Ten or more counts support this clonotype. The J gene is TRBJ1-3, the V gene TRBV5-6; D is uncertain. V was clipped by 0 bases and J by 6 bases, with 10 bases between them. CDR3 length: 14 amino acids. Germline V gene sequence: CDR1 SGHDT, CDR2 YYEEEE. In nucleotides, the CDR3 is TGTGCCAGCAGCTTGGGACCGAGGGAAAACACCATATATTTT. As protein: CASSLGPRENTIYF.

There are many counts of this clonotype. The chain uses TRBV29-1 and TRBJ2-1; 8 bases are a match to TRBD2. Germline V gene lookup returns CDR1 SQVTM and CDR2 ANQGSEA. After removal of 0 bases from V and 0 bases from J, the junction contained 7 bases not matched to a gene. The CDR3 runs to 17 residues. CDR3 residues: CSVEDWSGRASYNEQFF. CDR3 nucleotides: TGCAGCGTTGAAGATTGGTCCGGGAGGGCCTCCTACAATGAGCAGTTCTTC.

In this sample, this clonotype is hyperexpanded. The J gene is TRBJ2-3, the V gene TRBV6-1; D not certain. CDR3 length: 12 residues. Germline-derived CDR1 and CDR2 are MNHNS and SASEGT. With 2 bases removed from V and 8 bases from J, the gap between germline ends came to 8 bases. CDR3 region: CASSESSFTQYF. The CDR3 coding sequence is TGTGCCAGCAGTGAATCCAGTTTTACGCAGTATTTT.

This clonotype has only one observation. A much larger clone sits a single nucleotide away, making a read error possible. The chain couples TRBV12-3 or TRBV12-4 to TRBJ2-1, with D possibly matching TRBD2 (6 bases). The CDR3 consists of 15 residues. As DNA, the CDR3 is TGTACCAGCAGTCCAGCGGGTGGCTCCTACAATGAGCAGTTCTTC. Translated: CTSSPAGGSYNEQFF.

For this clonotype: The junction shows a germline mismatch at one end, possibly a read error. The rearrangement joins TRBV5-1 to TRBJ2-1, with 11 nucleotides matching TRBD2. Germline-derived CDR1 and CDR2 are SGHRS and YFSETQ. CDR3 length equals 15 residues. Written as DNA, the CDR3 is TGTGCCAGCAGCTCGGGACTAGCGGTGAACAATGAGCAGTTGTTC. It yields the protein CASSSGLAVNNEQLF.

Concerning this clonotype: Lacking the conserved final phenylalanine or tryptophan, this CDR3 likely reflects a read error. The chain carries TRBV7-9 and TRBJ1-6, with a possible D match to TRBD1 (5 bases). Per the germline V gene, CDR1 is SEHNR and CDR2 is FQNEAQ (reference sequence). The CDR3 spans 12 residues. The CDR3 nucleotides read TGTACCAGCAGCAACAGGTGTTCACCCCTCCACTCT. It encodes CTSSNRCSPLHS.

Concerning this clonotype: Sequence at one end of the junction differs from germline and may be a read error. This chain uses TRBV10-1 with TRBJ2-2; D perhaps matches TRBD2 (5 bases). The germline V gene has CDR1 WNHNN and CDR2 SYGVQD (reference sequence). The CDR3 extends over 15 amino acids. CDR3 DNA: TGCGCCAGCAGTGATTTATCCCCGAGCACCGGGGTGCTGTTTTTT. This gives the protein CASSDLSPSTGVLFF.

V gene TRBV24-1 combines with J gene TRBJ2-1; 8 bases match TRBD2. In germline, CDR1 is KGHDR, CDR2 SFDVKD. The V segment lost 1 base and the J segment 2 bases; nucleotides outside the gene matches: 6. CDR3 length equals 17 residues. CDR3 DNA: TGTGCCACCAGTGATTTTGGCCCTAGCGGGCCCTACAATGAGCAGTTCTTC. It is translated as CATSDFGPSGPYNEQFF.

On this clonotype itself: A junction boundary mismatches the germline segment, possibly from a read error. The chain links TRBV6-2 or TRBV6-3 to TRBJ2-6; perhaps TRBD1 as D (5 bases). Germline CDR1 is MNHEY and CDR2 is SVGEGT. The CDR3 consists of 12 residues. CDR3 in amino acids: CASRTGANILTF. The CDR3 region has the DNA TGTGCCAGCCGCACTGGGGCCAACATCCTGACTTTC.

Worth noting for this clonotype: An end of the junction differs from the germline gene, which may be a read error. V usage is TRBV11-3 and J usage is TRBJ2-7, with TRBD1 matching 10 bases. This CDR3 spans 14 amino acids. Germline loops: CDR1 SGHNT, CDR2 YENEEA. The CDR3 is CVSSSSGTGVDQYF. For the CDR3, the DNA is TGTGTCAGCAGCTCCTCCGGGACAGGGGTCGACCAGTACTTC.

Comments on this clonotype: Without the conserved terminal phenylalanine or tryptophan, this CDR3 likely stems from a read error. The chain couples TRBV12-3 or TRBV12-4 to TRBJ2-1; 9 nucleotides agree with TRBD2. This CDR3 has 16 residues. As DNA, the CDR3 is TGTGCCAACAGTCCCGCGGGGGGGGGGCGTGTGAATGAGCAGTTCATC. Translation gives CANSPAGGGRVNEQFI.

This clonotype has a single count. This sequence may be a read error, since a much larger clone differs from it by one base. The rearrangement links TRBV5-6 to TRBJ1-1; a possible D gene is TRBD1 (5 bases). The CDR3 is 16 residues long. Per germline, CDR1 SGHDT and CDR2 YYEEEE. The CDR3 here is CASSLTGVGMNTKAFF. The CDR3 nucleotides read TGTGCCAGCAGCCTTACAGGCGTTGGAATGAACACTAAAGCTTTCTTT.